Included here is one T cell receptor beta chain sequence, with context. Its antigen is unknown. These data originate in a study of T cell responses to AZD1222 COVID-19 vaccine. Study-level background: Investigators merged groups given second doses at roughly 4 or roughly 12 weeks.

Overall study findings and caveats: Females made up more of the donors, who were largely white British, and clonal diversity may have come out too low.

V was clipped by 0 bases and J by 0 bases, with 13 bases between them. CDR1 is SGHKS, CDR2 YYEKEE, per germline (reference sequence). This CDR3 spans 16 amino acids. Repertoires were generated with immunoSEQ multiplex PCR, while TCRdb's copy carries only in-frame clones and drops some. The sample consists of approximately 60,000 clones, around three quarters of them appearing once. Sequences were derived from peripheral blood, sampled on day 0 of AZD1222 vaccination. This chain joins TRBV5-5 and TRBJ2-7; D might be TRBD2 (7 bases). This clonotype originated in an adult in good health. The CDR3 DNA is TGTGCCAGCAGCTTGGGGCGGGGGCTGAGCTCCTACGAGCAGTACTTC. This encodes CASSLGRGLSSYEQYF.